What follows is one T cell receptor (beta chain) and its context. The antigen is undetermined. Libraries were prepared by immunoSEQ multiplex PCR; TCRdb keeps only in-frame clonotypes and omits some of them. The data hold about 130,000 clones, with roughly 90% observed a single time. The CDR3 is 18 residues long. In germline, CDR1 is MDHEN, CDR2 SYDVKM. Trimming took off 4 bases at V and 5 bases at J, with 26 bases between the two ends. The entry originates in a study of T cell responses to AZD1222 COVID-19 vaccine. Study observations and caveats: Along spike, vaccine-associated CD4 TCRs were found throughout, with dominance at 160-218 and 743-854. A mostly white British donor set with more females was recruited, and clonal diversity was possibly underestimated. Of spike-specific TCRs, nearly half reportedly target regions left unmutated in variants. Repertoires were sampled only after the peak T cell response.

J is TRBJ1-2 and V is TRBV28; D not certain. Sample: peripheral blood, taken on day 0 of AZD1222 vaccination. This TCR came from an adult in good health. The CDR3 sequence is CASSSRSQGLSSFYGYTF. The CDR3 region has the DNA TGTGCCAGCAGTTCACGCTCGCAAGGCTTGTCGTCGTTTTATGGCTACACCTTC.